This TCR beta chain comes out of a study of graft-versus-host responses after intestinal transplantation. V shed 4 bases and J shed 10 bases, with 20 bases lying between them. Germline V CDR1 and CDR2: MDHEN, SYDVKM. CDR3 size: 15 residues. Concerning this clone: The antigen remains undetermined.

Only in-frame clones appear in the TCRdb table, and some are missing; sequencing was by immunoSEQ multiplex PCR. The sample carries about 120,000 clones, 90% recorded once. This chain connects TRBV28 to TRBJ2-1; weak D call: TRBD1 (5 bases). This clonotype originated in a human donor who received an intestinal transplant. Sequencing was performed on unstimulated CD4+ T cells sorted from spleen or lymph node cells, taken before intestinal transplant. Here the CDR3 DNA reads TGTGCCAGCAGTTCATTCGACAGATCCACCAGAGAGCAGTTCTTC. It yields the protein CASSSFDRSTREQFF.